This T cell receptor (beta chain) was sequenced during a study of OX40 agonist ivuxolimab in advanced cancers. Overall study: Melanoma, hepatocellular carcinoma, head and neck or renal cell cancer occurred in dose-escalation patients. Age averaged around 60 years (range about 23 to 80), and 82.7% were male.

Trimming left V 1 base short and J 0 bases short, with 5 bases between. The CDR3 length is 14 residues. Germline values: CDR1 SGHDT, CDR2 YYEEEE. This clone was picked up a small number of times. What it binds is not known. Findings and caveats of the study: Clonal expansion was seen in CD4+ and CD8+ blood T cells by week 6 at 0.1 to 3.0 mg/kg.

TCRdb keeps only in-frame clones here, not all; method: immunoSEQ multiplex PCR. Of 55,000 to 75,000 clones listed, about four fifths were seen once; the top ten hold approximately 5%. The starting material was CD4+ or CD8+ T cells sorted from blood, obtained in a trial of the OX40 agonist ivuxolimab. This receptor was identified in an adult with an advanced solid tumor such as melanoma, head and neck, liver or kidney cancer. The gene calls are TRBV5-6 and TRBJ2-1; D is unclear. This CDR3 reads CASSLPSSYNEQFF. As DNA, the CDR3 is TGTGCCAGCAGCTTGCCGAGCTCCTACAATGAGCAGTTCTTC. Variable domain in full (rest from reference TRBV5-6 and TRBJ2-1): DAGVTQSPTHLIKTRGQQVTLRCSPKSGHDTVSWYQQALGQGPQFIFQYYEEEERQRGNFPDRFSGHQFPNYSSELNVNALLLGDSALYLCASSLPSSYNEQFFGPGTRLTVL.